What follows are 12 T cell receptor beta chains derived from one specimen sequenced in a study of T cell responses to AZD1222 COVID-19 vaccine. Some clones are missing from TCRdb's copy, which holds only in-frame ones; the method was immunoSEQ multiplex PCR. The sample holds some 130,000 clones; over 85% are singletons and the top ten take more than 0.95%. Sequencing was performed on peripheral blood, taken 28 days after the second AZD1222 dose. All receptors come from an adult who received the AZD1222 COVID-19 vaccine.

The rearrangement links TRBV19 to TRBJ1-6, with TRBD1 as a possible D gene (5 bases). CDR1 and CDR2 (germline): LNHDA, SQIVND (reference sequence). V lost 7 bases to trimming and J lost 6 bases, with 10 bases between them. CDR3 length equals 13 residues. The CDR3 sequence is CASTAGRNSPLHF. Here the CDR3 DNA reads TGTGCCAGTACAGCAGGGCGTAATTCACCCCTCCACTTT.

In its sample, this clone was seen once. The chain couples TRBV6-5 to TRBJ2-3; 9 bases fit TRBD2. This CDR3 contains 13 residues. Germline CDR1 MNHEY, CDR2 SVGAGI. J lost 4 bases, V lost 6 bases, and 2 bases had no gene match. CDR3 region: CASRTSGSDTQYF. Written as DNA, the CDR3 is TGTGCCAGCAGGACTAGCGGCTCAGATACGCAGTATTTT.

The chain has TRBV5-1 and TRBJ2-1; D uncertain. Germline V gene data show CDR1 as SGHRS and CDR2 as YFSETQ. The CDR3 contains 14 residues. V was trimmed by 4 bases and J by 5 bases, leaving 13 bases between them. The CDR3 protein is CASSPVLGDNEQFF. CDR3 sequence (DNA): TGCGCCAGCAGCCCGGTATTGGGCGACAATGAGCAGTTCTTC.

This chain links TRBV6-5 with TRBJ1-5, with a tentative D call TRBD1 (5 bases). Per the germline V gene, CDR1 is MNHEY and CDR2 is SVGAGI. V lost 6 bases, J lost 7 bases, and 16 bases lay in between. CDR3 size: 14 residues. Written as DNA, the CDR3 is TGTGCCAGCAGCCGCCCGGAGGGGAGGCAGCCCCAGCATTTT. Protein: CASSRPEGRQPQHF.

The CDR3 spells CASSLWTGLREQFF. CDR3 in DNA: TGTGCCAGCAGTCTCTGGACAGGGCTGAGAGAGCAGTTCTTC. The chain is built from TRBV27 and TRBJ2-1, with 8 bases that match TRBD1. This CDR3 region has 14 residues. Germline-derived CDR1 and CDR2 are MNHEY and SMNVEV (reference sequence). V lost 5 bases to trimming and J lost 10 bases; unmatched junction nucleotides: 10.

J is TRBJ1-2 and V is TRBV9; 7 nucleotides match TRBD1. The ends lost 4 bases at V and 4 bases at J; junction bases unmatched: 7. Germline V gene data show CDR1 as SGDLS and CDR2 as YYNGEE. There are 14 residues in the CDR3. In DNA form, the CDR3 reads TGTGCCAGCAGCCCAAGGGACAGTAGCTATGGCTACACCTTC. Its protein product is CASSPRDSSYGYTF.

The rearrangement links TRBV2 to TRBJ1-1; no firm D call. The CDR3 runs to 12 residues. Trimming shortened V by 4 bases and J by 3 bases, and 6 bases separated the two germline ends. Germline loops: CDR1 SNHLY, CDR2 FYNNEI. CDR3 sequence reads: CASSVRDTEAFF. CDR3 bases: TGTGCCAGCAGTGTCCGGGACACTGAAGCTTTCTTT.

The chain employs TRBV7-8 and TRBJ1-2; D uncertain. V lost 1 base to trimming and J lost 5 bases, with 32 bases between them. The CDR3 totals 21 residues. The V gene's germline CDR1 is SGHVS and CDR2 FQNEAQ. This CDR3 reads CASSLEAPHLGVPKDPYGYTF. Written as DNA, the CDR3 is TGTGCCAGCAGCTTAGAGGCCCCCCACCTCGGGGTACCGAAGGACCCGTATGGCTACACCTTC.

The chain's CDR3 is CASREGVPYEQYF. CDR3 in DNA: TGTGCCAGCCGGGAGGGGGTGCCCTACGAGCAGTACTTC. The chain links TRBV5-5 to TRBJ2-7, with 8 bases aligning to TRBD2. Unmatched junction bases numbered 5, after V lost 7 bases and J lost 2 bases. Germline CDR1 is SGHKS and CDR2 is YYEKEE (reference sequence). This CDR3 comprises 13 residues. Based on the CDR3 plus reference TRBV5-5 and TRBJ2-7, the full variable domain is DAGVTQSPTHLIKTRGQQVTLRCSPISGHKSVSWYQQVLGQGPQFIFQYYEKEERGRGNFPDRFSARQFPNYSSELNVNALLLGDSALYLCASREGVPYEQYFGPGTRLTVT.

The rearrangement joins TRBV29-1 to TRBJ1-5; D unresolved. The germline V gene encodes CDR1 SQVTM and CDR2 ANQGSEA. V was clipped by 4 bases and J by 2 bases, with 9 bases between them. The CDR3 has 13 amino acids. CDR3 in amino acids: CSVGPDGNQPQHF. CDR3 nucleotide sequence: TGCAGCGTTGGTCCCGACGGCAATCAGCCCCAGCATTTT.

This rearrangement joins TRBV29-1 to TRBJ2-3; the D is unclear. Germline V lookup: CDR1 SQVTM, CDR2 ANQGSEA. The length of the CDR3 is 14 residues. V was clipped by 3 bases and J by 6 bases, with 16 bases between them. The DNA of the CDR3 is TGCAGCGTTGATAAACTTTCCCTGGGTGATACGCAGTATTTT. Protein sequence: CSVDKLSLGDTQYF.

Here the CDR3 reads CASSQDGQVYGYTF. DNA for the CDR3: TGCGCCAGCAGCCAAGATGGGCAAGTCTATGGCTACACCTTC. This chain uses TRBV4-3 with TRBJ1-2; D unresolved. The germline V and J ends were trimmed by 0 bases and 4 bases, with 9 bases remaining between them. Per the germline V gene, CDR1 is LGHNA and CDR2 is YSLEER. The CDR3 sequence is 14 residues long.